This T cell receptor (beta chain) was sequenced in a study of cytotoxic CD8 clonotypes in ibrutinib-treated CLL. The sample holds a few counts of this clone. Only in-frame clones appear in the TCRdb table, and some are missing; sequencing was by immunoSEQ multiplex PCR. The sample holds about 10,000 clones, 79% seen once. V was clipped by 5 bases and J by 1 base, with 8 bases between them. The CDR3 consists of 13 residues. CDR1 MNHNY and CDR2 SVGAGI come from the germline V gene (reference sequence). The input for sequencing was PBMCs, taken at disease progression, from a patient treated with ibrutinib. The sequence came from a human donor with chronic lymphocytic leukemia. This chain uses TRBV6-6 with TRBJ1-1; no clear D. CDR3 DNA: TGTGCCAGCAGTCCGGCAGCGAACACTGAAGCTTTCTTT. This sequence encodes CASSPAANTEAFF.